This T cell receptor (beta chain) was captured by sequencing in a study of T cell repertoires in cytomegalovirus infection. Notes on this clonotype: Its cognate antigen is unknown.

Germline V gives CDR1 SQVTM, CDR2 ANQGSEA. J lost 4 bases, V lost 4 bases, and 3 bases had no gene match. CDR3 length: 13 residues. Study conclusions and caveats: HLA-C-restricted CMV-specific TCR beta clonotypes prevailed in the ex vivo response.

A single record per CDR3 protein comes from TCRdb applying MiXCR to the reads. The profile shows some 250,000 distinct CDR3 sequences, roughly 9.1% of them singletons. The sequencing input was PBMCs. This chain links TRBV29-1 with TRBJ1-1; 10 bases are a match to TRBD1. The sequence derives from a human donor in good health (CMV status not recorded). Some clones in this sample may be carry-over from other donors' samples. The CDR3 DNA reads TGCAGCGTTGCCTGGACAGGGGGCACTGAAGCTTTCTTT. Translation gives CSVAWTGGTEAFF.